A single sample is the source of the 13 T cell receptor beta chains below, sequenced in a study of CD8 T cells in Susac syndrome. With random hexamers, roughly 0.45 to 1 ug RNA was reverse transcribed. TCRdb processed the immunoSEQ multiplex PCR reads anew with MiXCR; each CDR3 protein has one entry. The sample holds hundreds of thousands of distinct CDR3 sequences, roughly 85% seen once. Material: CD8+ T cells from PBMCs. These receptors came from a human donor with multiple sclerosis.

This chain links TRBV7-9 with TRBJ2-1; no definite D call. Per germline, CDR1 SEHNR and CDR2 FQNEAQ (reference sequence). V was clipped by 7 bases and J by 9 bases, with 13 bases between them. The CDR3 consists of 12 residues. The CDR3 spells CASTGVPGEQFF. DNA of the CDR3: TGTGCCAGCACCGGAGTCCCGGGTGAGCAGTTCTTC.

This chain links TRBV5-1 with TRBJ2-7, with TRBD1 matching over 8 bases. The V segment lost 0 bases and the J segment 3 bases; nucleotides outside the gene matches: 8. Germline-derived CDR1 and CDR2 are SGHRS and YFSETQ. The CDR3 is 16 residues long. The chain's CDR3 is CASSLVWDRQSYEQYF. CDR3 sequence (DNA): TGCGCCAGCAGCTTGGTCTGGGACAGGCAAAGCTACGAGCAGTACTTC.

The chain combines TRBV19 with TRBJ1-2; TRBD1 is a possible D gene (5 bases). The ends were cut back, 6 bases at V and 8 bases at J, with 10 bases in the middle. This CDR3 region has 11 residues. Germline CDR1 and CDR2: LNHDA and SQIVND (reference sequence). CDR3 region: CASRSGTGYTF. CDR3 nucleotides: TGTGCCAGTAGATCCGGGACGGGCTACACCTTC.

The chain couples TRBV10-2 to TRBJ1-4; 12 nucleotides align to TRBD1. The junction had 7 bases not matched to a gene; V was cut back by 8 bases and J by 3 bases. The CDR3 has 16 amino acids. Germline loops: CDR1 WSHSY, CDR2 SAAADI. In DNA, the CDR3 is TGCGCCAGCTCCGGGACAGGGGGCGCAGCTAATGAAAAACTGTTTTTT. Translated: CASSGTGGAANEKLFF.

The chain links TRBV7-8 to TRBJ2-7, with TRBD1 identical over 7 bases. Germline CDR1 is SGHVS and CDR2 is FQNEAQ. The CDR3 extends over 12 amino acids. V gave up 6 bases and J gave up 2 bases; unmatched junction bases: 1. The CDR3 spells CASRTGTYEQYF. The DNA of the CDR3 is TGTGCCAGCAGGACAGGGACCTACGAGCAGTACTTC.

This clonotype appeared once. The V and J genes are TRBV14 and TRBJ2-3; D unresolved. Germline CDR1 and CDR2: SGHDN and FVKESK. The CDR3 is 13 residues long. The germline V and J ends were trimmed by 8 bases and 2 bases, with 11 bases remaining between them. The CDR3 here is CASSPVFTDTQYF. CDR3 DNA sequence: TGTGCCAGCTCCCCGGTATTCACAGATACGCAGTATTTT.

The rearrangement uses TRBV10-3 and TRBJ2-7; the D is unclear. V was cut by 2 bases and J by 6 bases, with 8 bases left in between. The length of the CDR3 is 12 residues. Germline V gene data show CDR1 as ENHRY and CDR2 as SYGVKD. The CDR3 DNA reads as TGTGCCATCAGTGAGGCAGGCTCCGAGCAGTACTTC. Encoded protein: CAISEAGSEQYF.

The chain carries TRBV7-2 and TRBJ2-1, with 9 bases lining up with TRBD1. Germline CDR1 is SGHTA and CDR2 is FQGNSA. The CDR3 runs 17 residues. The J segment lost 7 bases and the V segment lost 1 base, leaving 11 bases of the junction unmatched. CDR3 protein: CASSLVPRWGQGNEQFF. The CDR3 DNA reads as TGTGCCAGCAGCTTAGTACCTCGCTGGGGACAGGGAAATGAGCAGTTCTTC.

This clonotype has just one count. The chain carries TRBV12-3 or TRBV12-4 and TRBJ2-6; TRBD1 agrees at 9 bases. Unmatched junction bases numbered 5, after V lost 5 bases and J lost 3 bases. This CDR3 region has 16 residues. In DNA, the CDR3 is TGTGCCAGCAGTCGCACAGGGGGCGGTGGGGCCAACGTCCTGACTTTC. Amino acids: CASSRTGGGGANVLTF.

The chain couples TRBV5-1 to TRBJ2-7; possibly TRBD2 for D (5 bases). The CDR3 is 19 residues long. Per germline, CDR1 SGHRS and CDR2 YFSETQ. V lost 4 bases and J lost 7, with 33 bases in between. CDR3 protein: CASSRVGKVAAVPRGEQYF. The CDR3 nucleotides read TGCGCCAGCAGCCGTGTTGGGAAGGTGGCAGCGGTTCCCCGGGGAGAGCAGTACTTC.

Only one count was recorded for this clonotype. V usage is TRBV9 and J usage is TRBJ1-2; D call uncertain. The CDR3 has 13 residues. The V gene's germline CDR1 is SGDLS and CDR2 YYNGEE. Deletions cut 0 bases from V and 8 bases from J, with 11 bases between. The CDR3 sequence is CASSVGGLTGYTF. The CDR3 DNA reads TGTGCCAGCAGCGTAGGAGGGCTCACCGGCTACACCTTC.

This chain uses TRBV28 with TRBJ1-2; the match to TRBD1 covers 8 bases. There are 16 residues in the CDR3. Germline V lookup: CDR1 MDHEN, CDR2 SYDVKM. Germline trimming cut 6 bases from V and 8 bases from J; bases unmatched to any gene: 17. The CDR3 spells CASSPPVRQGRRGYTF. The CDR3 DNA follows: TGTGCCAGCAGCCCACCTGTACGACAGGGGCGCCGGGGCTACACCTTC.

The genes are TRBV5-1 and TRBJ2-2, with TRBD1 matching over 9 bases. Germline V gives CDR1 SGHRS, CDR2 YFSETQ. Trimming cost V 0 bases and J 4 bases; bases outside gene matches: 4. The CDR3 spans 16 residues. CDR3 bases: TGCGCCAGCAGCTTGGACAGGGGGCGCGGCACCGGGGAGCTGTTTTTT. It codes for CASSLDRGRGTGELFF.